The 17 T cell receptor beta chains given below trace back to one sample, sequenced in a study of OX40 agonist ivuxolimab in advanced cancers. Clones were sequenced by immunoSEQ multiplex PCR, and TCRdb holds only the in-frame ones, with some missing. The sample lists tens of thousands of clones, 82% occurring once. Sample: CD4+ or CD8+ T cells sorted from blood, taken in a trial of the OX40 agonist ivuxolimab. The source is an adult with an advanced solid tumor such as melanoma, head and neck, liver or kidney cancer.

The chain combines TRBV13 with TRBJ2-7, with 9 bases lining up with TRBD2. Germline V lookup: CDR1 PRHDT, CDR2 FYEKMQ (reference sequence). Trimming took 1 base from V and 3 from J; bases not matched to a gene: 4. This CDR3 has 15 residues. The CDR3 sequence is CASSLAAGGIYEQYF. As DNA, the CDR3 is TGTGCCAGCAGCTTAGCAGCGGGAGGCATCTACGAGCAGTACTTC.

This clone was found a few times. CDR3 amino acids: CASRERTTNYGYTF. CDR3 in DNA: TGTGCCAGCAGAGAGAGGACAACTAACTATGGCTACACCTTC. The chain recombines TRBV2 with TRBJ1-2; D is perhaps TRBD1 (5 bases). Trimming shortened V by 6 bases and J by 0 bases, and 11 bases separated the two germline ends. Germline CDR1 and CDR2: SNHLY and FYNNEI. The length of the CDR3 is 14 residues.

This clone was observed a single time. The chain joins TRBV7-2 to TRBJ1-1; 7 bases are a match to TRBD1. V gave up 4 bases and J gave up 8 bases; unmatched junction bases: 10. CDR1 SGHTA and CDR2 FQGNSA come from the germline V gene. The CDR3 covers 14 residues. The CDR3 region has the DNA TGTGCCAGCAGCTCACGGAGTACGACAGGGGAAGCTTTCTTT. This translates into CASSSRSTTGEAFF.

The rearrangement joins TRBV7-2 to TRBJ1-5, with D maybe TRBD1 (6 bases). Germline V CDR1 and CDR2: SGHTA, FQGNSA. With 5 bases removed from V and 5 bases from J, the gap between germline ends came to 22 bases. The length of the CDR3 is 17 residues. CDR3 sequence reads: CASSRKNIDRTDQPQHF. CDR3 in DNA: TGTGCCAGCAGCCGCAAAAACATCGACAGGACAGATCAGCCCCAGCATTTT.

The chain recombines TRBV6-5 with TRBJ2-1; 16 bases match TRBD2. Germline V gives CDR1 MNHEY, CDR2 SVGAGI. Unmatched junction bases numbered 3, after V lost 4 bases and J lost 6 bases. CDR3 length: 16 amino acids. Here the CDR3 DNA reads TGTGCCAGCAGTTCGGGACTAGCGGGAGGGAGCAATGAGCAGTTCTTC. Its protein is CASSSGLAGGSNEQFF.

This chain uses TRBV11-2 with TRBJ2-1; no firm D call. V was cut by 1 base and J by 6 bases, with 10 bases left in between. CDR1 is SGHAT and CDR2 is FQNNGV in the germline V gene. This CDR3 is built from 14 residues. CDR3 bases: TGTGCCAGCAGCTTAGGTGGCCCGATCAATGAGCAGTTCTTC. Translation: CASSLGGPINEQFF.

The chain recombines TRBV7-7 with TRBJ2-7; D may be TRBD1 or TRBD2 (6 bases each). V dropped 1 base and J dropped 0 bases, with 25 bases sitting between them. Germline assignment: CDR1 SSHAT and CDR2 FNYEAQ (reference sequence). The CDR3 is made up of 20 amino acids. CDR3 DNA: TGTGCCAGCAGCTTAGTCGAAGGAGGGAAGCACAGGGCCAGCTCCTACGAGCAGTACTTC. Translated, it gives CASSLVEGGKHRASSYEQYF.

CDR3 sequence (DNA): TGTGCCAGCAGTTTAGGCAGGGGGTACACCGGGGAGCTGTTTTTT. The encoded protein is CASSLGRGYTGELFF. This chain uses TRBV27 with TRBJ2-2; TRBD1 matches at 7 bases. CDR3 length equals 15 residues. Trimming cost V 2 bases and J 3 bases; bases outside gene matches: 3. Looked up from germline, CDR1 is MNHEY and CDR2 is SMNVEV (reference sequence).

The V gene is TRBV5-4, the J gene TRBJ2-3; 10 bases align to TRBD2. Germline CDR1 is SGHNT and CDR2 is YYREEE (reference sequence). CDR3 length equals 14 residues. V was clipped by 7 bases and J by 4 bases; unmatched bases: 6. The CDR3 sequence: CASDLAGDPDTQYF. CDR3 DNA sequence: TGTGCCAGCGACCTAGCGGGAGACCCAGATACGCAGTATTTT.

This clone was observed a few times. The rearrangement uses TRBV11-2 and TRBJ1-2, with D possibly matching TRBD1 (5 bases). Per germline, CDR1 SGHAT and CDR2 FQNNGV. The V end was cut by 1 base, the J end by 7 bases, with 16 bases between. This CDR3 has 15 residues. CDR3 loop: CASSLVQAGDGGYTF. CDR3 DNA sequence: TGTGCCAGCAGCTTAGTGCAGGCCGGGGACGGTGGCTACACCTTC.

The gene calls are TRBV7-9 and TRBJ1-5; 10 nucleotides agree with TRBD1. After removal of 1 base from V and 7 bases from J, the junction contained 4 bases not matched to a gene. This CDR3 has 15 amino acids. The germline gives CDR1 SEHNR, CDR2 FQNEAQ (reference sequence). The CDR3: CASSLGQGARQPQHF. In nucleotides, the CDR3 is TGTGCCAGCAGCTTAGGACAGGGGGCACGACAGCCCCAGCATTTT.

The chain is built from TRBV5-6 and TRBJ2-7; the match to TRBD2 covers 13 bases. The germline V gene encodes CDR1 SGHDT and CDR2 YYEEEE. J lost 5 bases, V lost 0 bases, and 2 bases had no gene match. The length of the CDR3 is 15 residues. In DNA, the CDR3 is TGTGCCAGCAGCTTGGTGGGGACTAGCGGGAACGAGCAGTACTTC. It codes for CASSLVGTSGNEQYF.

This clone has a handful of counts. The chain carries TRBV11-3 and TRBJ2-2; D gene unclear. This CDR3 has 14 residues. Germline V gives CDR1 SGHNT, CDR2 YENEEA. Trimming took 5 bases from V and 0 from J, leaving 7 bases between them. The CDR3 loop reads CASSPRANTGELFF. The CDR3 DNA reads TGTGCCAGCAGCCCACGTGCGAACACCGGGGAGCTGTTTTTT.

The chain recombines TRBV5-1 with TRBJ2-1; perhaps TRBD2 as D (5 bases). Per the germline V gene, CDR1 is SGHRS and CDR2 is YFSETQ. The CDR3 covers 18 residues. Trimming removed 2 bases at V and 10 bases at J, with 28 bases between. The CDR3 nucleotides are TGCGCCAGCAGCTTAGCCGGCTCCAGGCTAGCCGGGAATGTCGAGCAGTTCTTC. This sequence encodes CASSLAGSRLAGNVEQFF.

This clone was seen only once. This chain joins TRBV7-2 and TRBJ2-1, with D uncertain. The V and J ends lost 4 bases and 10 bases respectively, with 8 bases between them. Germline V gene sequence: CDR1 SGHTA, CDR2 FQGNSA. The CDR3 covers 11 residues. As DNA, the CDR3 is TGTGCCAGCAGCTCGTCGGGCGAGCAGTTCTTC. Its protein is CASSSSGEQFF. The full variable domain, its missing parts supplied by reference TRBV7-2 and TRBJ2-1, is GAGVSQSPSNKVTEKGKDVELRCDPISGHTALYWYRQSLGQGLEFLIYFQGNSAPDKSGLPSDRFSAERTGGSVSTLTIQRTQQEDSAVYLCASSSSGEQFFGPGTRLTVL.

The chain carries TRBV5-1 and TRBJ1-1; 8 nucleotides agree with TRBD1. Germline trimming cut 4 bases from V and 0 bases from J; bases unmatched to any gene: 2. Germline loops: CDR1 SGHRS, CDR2 YFSETQ. CDR3 length: 14 amino acids. The CDR3 DNA follows: TGCGCCAGCAGCCAACAGGGGGTGAACACTGAAGCTTTCTTT. This encodes CASSQQGVNTEAFF.

V usage is TRBV18 and J usage is TRBJ1-5; 10 bases fit TRBD1. The CDR3 has 15 residues. Germline-derived CDR1 and CDR2 are KGHSH and LQKENI. The V gene end was trimmed by 6 bases and the J gene end by 2 bases; junction bases not matched to a gene: 4. CDR3 residues: CASSQGTGGNQPQHF. The CDR3 DNA is TGTGCCAGCTCCCAGGGGACAGGGGGCAATCAGCCCCAGCATTTT.